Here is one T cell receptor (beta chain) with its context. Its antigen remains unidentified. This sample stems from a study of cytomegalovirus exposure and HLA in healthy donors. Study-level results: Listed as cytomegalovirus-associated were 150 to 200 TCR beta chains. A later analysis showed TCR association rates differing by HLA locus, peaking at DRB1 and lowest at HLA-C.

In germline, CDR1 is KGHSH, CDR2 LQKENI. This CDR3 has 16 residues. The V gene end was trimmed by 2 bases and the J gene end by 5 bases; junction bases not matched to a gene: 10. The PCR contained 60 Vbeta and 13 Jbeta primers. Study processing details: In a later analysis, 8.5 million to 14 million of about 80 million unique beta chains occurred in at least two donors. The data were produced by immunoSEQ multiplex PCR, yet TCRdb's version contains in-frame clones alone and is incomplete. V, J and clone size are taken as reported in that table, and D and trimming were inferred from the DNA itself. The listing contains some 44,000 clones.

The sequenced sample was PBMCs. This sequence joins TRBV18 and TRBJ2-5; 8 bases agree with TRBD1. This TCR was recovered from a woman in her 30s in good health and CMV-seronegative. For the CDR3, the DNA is TGTGCCAGCTCACCATTTCGACAGGGGATTATTGAGACCCAGTACTTC. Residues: CASSPFRQGIIETQYF.